Each of the 15 T cell receptor beta chains below was sequenced from the same sample in a study of cytomegalovirus exposure and HLA in healthy donors (TCRdb year 2017). Receptors were amplified or captured by the immunoSEQ multiplex PCR assay. For the multiplex PCR, a mixture combining 60 forward primers for TCR Vbeta segments and 13 reverse primers for TCR Jbeta segments was used. TCRdb's version of the immuneACCESS table is confined to in-frame rearrangements and falls short of the full clone set. An unresolved V gene accounts for under half of the shortfall where checked; the remainder is of unknown origin. The sample table shows under 150,000 clones, and 65% to 90% are seen once. The ten largest clones represent about 0.75% of the sample. Sequenced: PBMCs. The receptor set was obtained from a man younger than 35 in good health and CMV-seronegative.

V and J are TRBV30 and TRBJ2-7; 9 bases map to TRBD1. V lost 4 bases and J lost 2; bases outside the gene matches: 3. The CDR3 is 13 residues long. Germline V gene lookup returns CDR1 GTSNPN and CDR2 SVGIG (reference sequence). CDR3 coding DNA: TGTGCCTGGAAAGACAGGGGGACCTACGAGCAGTACTTC. This encodes CAWKDRGTYEQYF.

The chain recombines TRBV7-9 with TRBJ1-1; D not resolved. The CDR3 runs to 15 residues. Per germline, CDR1 SEHNR and CDR2 FQNEAQ (reference sequence). Trimming removed 3 bases from V and 1 base from J, with 12 bases in between. In DNA form, the CDR3 reads TGTGCCAGCAGCTTTCACTCAGGCAAGAACACTGAAGCTTTCTTT. Translation gives CASSFHSGKNTEAFF.

The chain joins TRBV27 to TRBJ2-7; D is undetermined. Germline CDR1 and CDR2: MNHEY and SMNVEV (reference sequence). The CDR3 covers 14 residues. V lost 6 bases and J 1 base, leaving 13 bases between the germline ends. The CDR3 bases are TGTGCCAGCAGCCTCAAACAGCCTTCCTACGAGCAGTACTTC. Protein: CASSLKQPSYEQYF.

The CDR3 DNA reads as TGTGCCAGCGGACCAGGGCCCGGGGAGCTGTTTTTT. Translated, it gives CASGPGPGELFF. The chain employs TRBV9 and TRBJ2-2; possible D gene TRBD1, 5 bases. The ends were cut back, 7 bases at V and 6 bases at J, with 10 bases in the middle. The CDR3 sequence is 12 residues long. Germline CDR1 reads SGDLS; CDR2 reads YYNGEE.

This rearrangement joins TRBV30 to TRBJ1-2; maybe TRBD1 (6 bases). The CDR3 loop spans 12 amino acids. Trimming took 4 bases from V and 5 from J, leaving 11 bases between them. CDR1 is GTSNPN and CDR2 is SVGIG in the germline V gene (reference sequence). The CDR3 region has the DNA TGTGCCTGGAATCAGGGGTCGTATGGCTACACCTTC. Translating it yields CAWNQGSYGYTF. Complete variable domain (other parts from reference TRBV30 and TRBJ1-2): SQTIHQWPATLVQPVGSPLSLECTVEGTSNPNLYWYRQAAGRGLQLLFYSVGIGQISSEVPQNLSASRPQDRQFILSSKKLLLSDSGFYLCAWNQGSYGYTFGSGTRLTVV.

The V call is TRBV7-6, the J call TRBJ2-7, with no clear D. V was shortened by 0 bases and J by 6 bases, with 3 bases between the two germline ends. Germline V gene lookup returns CDR1 SGHVS and CDR2 FNYEAQ. The CDR3 loop spans 11 amino acids. CDR3: CASSLAREQYF. The CDR3 coding sequence is TGTGCCAGCAGCTTAGCCCGCGAGCAGTACTTC.

This clone was detected once. This chain links TRBV10-1 with TRBJ1-6; TRBD1 aligns across 11 bases. The germline gives CDR1 WNHNN, CDR2 SYGVQD (reference sequence). The trim removed 5 bases at V and 6 bases at J, leaving 3 bases unmatched. The CDR3 consists of 15 residues. The CDR3 protein is CASSPGTGGNSPLHF. CDR3 in DNA: TGCGCCAGCAGTCCCGGGACAGGGGGTAATTCACCCCTCCACTTT.

This chain uses TRBV6-6 with TRBJ2-5; 9 bases are a match to TRBD1. The J call may be wrong; the DNA end is better matched by TRBJ2-7. This CDR3 has 15 residues. The germline V gene encodes CDR1 MNHNY and CDR2 SVGAGI (reference sequence). The DNA of the CDR3 is TGTGCCAGCAGTGGACCGGGACAGGGAAATTACGAGCAGTACTTC. Translating gives CASSGPGQGNYEQYF.

The CDR3 here is CASSDSRTGEAFF. CDR3 sequence (DNA): TGTGCCAGCAGTGACTCGAGGACAGGTGAAGCTTTCTTT. The rearrangement links TRBV6-4 to TRBJ1-1; TRBD1 matches at 7 bases. The V gene's germline CDR1 is MRHNA and CDR2 SNTAGT. This CDR3 has 13 amino acids. Trimming at V came to 0 bases and at J to 7 bases, leaving 2 bases not matched to a gene.

This chain links TRBV7-3 with TRBJ1-3, with D uncertain. This CDR3 comprises 16 residues. Trimming pared 2 bases from V and 0 bases from J, leaving 11 bases between. The germline CDR1 and CDR2 sequences are SGHTA and FQGTGA. The CDR3 DNA reads TGTGCCAGCAGCTTATTTGGGCAGCTCTCTGGAAACACCATATATTTT. Residues: CASSLFGQLSGNTIYF.

This chain links TRBV7-9 with TRBJ2-7; possibly TRBD2 for D (6 bases). Germline V gene data show CDR1 as SEHNR and CDR2 as FQNEAQ (reference sequence). Trimming pared 5 bases from V and 4 bases from J, leaving 9 bases between. This CDR3 has 12 residues. This chain's CDR3 is CASSAGPYEQYF. CDR3 DNA: TGTGCCAGCAGCGCGGGGCCGTACGAGCAGTACTTC.

This chain connects TRBV2 to TRBJ1-2, with 10 bases that match TRBD1. CDR3 size: 16 residues. The germline CDR1 and CDR2 sequences are SNHLY and FYNNEI. Trimming removed 7 bases from V and 5 bases from J; junction bases left unmatched: 13. The CDR3: CASTAGQGEFWYGYTF. DNA of the CDR3: TGTGCCAGCACTGCTGGACAGGGGGAATTTTGGTATGGCTACACCTTC.

The table lists this clone with a few counts. Written as DNA, the CDR3 is TGTGCCAGCAGCTTGCCGCCCGGGACTGGGAGCGAGCAGTACTTC. It specifies CASSLPPGTGSEQYF. The chain employs TRBV5-4 and TRBJ2-7; a weak D match, TRBD2 (6 bases). The CDR3 has 15 amino acids. The germline V gene encodes CDR1 SGHNT and CDR2 YYREEE (reference sequence). The germline V and J ends were trimmed by 1 base and 6 bases, with 17 bases remaining between them.

V is TRBV5-5 and J is TRBJ1-5, with D maybe TRBD1 (6 bases). V lost 4 bases, J lost 0 bases, and 20 bases lay in between. The germline CDR1 and CDR2 sequences are SGHKS and YYEKEE (reference sequence). The CDR3 length is 18 residues. The CDR3 coding sequence is TGTGCCAGCAGCGGAATAGGGACAACACACTATAGCAATCAGCCCCAGCATTTT. Amino acids: CASSGIGTTHYSNQPQHF.

The V gene is TRBV9, the J gene TRBJ2-3; 11 bases are a match to TRBD2. The CDR3 spans 15 residues. CDR1 SGDLS and CDR2 YYNGEE come from the germline V gene. V was pared by 2 bases and J by 7 bases, with 6 bases of the junction left unmatched. This chain's CDR3 is CASSVRGLAAHTQYF. The CDR3 DNA reads TGTGCCAGCAGCGTCAGGGGACTAGCGGCCCATACGCAGTATTTT.